These T cell receptor beta chains were read from a single sample in a study of blood T cell repertoires in COVID-19. Profiling relied on immunoSEQ multiplex PCR, and the TCRdb table lists in-frame clones only, not all of them. The sample has 350,000 or so clones; around 90% are singletons. The specimen was peripheral blood. Source of these receptors: a man between 18 and 35 years old with active or convalescent COVID-19. Both conserved end residues are part of each CDR3.

>TRBJ1-2|TRBV6-2/TRBV6-3
CASNPNLGQVIGYTF
>TRBJ1-3|TRBV5-4
CASSPGTAFSGNTIYF
>TRBJ2-1|TRBV29-1
CSAGGTSGYNEQFF
>TRBJ1-2|TRBV24-1
CATSARGLNGYTF
>TRBJ2-7|TRBV7-9
CASSRHGTSNEQYF
>TRBJ1-2|TRBV19
CASRREGGGYGYTF
>TRBJ2-2|TRBV4-3
CASSQDLTAYTGELFF
>TRBJ2-7|TRBV15
CATSRALSTGRYEQYF
>TRBJ1-6|TRBV9
CASSAGVIGNSPLHF
>TRBJ2-1|TRBV11-3
CASSLGSGRLWNEQFF
>TRBJ1-3|TRBV7-2
CASSLGGWSGQGNTIYF
>TRBJ1-4|TRBV28
CALSSTNEKLFF
>TRBJ2-5|TRBV5-1
CASSSVDRLETQYF
>TRBJ2-3|TRBV7-9
CASSLGLAGGATDTQYF
>TRBJ2-7|TRBV7-2
CASSLRVSGRGSSYEQYF
>TRBJ2-1|TRBV29-1
CSVLAGGLNNEQFF
>TRBJ2-7|TRBV4-1
CASSHQDFIGSYEQYF
>TRBJ1-1|TRBV10-3
CAISTGNTEAFF
>TRBJ2-2|TRBV9
CASSEPGLSAGELFF